This is a list of T cell receptor beta chains from one sample in a study of cytomegalovirus exposure and HLA in healthy donors. The protocol was immunoSEQ multiplex PCR, while the TCRdb copy is restricted to in-frame clones and leaves out a portion. The sample lists 150,000 to 200,000 clones, roughly 80% occurring once. The sample consisted of PBMCs. These receptors were obtained from a middle-aged man in good health and CMV-seronegative. CDR3s include the opening cysteine and the closing phenylalanine or tryptophan. D genes are given only for firm matches. A clone size is listed for some rows: how often the clone was seen (once, few, many), or a class if it is expanded.

clone_size,v_call,j_call,d_call,cdr3_aa,cdr3_nt
NA,TRBV25-1,TRBJ2-1,NA,CASGQAGAEQFF,TGTGCCAGCGGTCAAGCAGGGGCTGAGCAGTTCTTC
NA,TRBV5-4,TRBJ2-1,TRBD2,CASERGGLSNEQFF,TGTGCCAGCGAACGGGGGGGCTTAAGCAATGAGCAGTTCTTC
NA,TRBV5-6,TRBJ2-7,NA,CASSISTRGEQYF,TGTGCCAGCAGCATATCGACTAGAGGCGAGCAGTACTTC
NA,TRBV7-9,TRBJ1-2,NA,CASSLLPGSYTF,TGTGCCAGCAGCTTGTTACCCGGGAGCTACACCTTC
once,TRBV5-1,TRBJ2-2,TRBD2,CASSLEGGRTGELFF,TGCGCCAGCAGCTTGGAGGGCGGGAGGACCGGGGAGCTGTTTTTT
NA,TRBV30,TRBJ2-7,NA,CAWSHYEQYF,TGTGCCTGGAGTCACTACGAGCAGTACTTC
NA,TRBV6-5,TRBJ1-5,NA,CASSYSRGNNQPQHF,TGTGCCAGCAGTTACTCGAGGGGGAATAATCAGCCCCAGCATTTT
NA,TRBV2,TRBJ2-7,NA,CASSADRSYEQYF,TGTGCCAGCAGCGCGGACAGATCCTACGAGCAGTACTTC
once,TRBV6-5,TRBJ1-2,TRBD1,CASRMDRPNYGYTF,TGTGCCAGCAGGATGGACAGGCCTAACTATGGCTACACCTTC
NA,TRBV5-1,TRBJ2-3,TRBD1,CASSSGTGWPDTQYF,TGCGCCAGCAGCTCAGGGACAGGGTGGCCAGATACGCAGTATTTT
once,TRBV30,TRBJ1-4,NA,CAWSVPVYPTNEKLFF,TGTGCCTGGAGTGTACCGGTTTACCCAACTAATGAAAAACTGTTTTTT
NA,TRBV9,TRBJ2-2,TRBD2,CASSVLAGLNTGELFF,TGTGCCAGCAGCGTACTAGCGGGACTGAACACCGGGGAGCTGTTTTTT
NA,TRBV6-1,TRBJ1-5,NA,CASSENRDTHQPQHF,TGTGCCAGCAGTGAAAACCGGGACACTCATCAGCCCCAGCATTTT
NA,TRBV7-3,TRBJ2-1,NA,CASSENPNEQFF,TGTGCCAGCAGCGAGAACCCCAATGAGCAGTTCTTC
NA,TRBV27,TRBJ1-2,TRBD1,CASSTLGQGSGYTF,TGTGCCAGCTCCACCCTAGGACAGGGTAGTGGCTACACCTTC
NA,TRBV19,TRBJ1-3,NA,CASSIPGNTIYF,TGTGCCAGTAGTATCCCGGGGAACACCATATATTTT
NA,TRBV27,TRBJ2-1,NA,CASSLLGTPPYNEQFF,TGTGCCAGCAGTTTATTGGGGACACCTCCCTACAATGAGCAGTTCTTC
NA,TRBV29-1,TRBJ2-3,NA,CSVVRAGGLSTDTQYF,TGCAGCGTTGTCCGAGCGGGCGGTCTCAGCACAGATACGCAGTATTTT
NA,TRBV5-1,TRBJ2-1,NA,CASSLNTYGGEANEQFF,TGCGCCAGCAGCTTGAATACATACGGGGGAGAAGCTAATGAGCAGTTCTTC
few,TRBV4-3,TRBJ2-6,NA,CASSPYYSGANVLTF,TGCGCCAGCAGCCCCTACTACTCTGGGGCCAACGTCCTGACTTTC
NA,TRBV5-4,TRBJ2-7,NA,CASSGGSYEQYF,TGTGCCAGCAGCGGGGGCAGCTACGAGCAGTACTTC
NA,TRBV10-1,TRBJ1-3,NA,CASSAGSSGNTIYF,TGCGCCAGCTCGGCAGGAAGCTCTGGAAACACCATATATTTT
NA,TRBV25-1,TRBJ2-1,NA,CASRGEAGPGYNEQFF,TGTGCCAGCAGGGGGGAGGCGGGTCCAGGCTACAATGAGCAGTTCTTC
NA,TRBV19,TRBJ1-1,NA,CASSMIDSEAFF,TGTGCCAGTAGTATGATCGACAGTGAAGCTTTCTTT
once,TRBV6-5,TRBJ2-2,NA,CASSYGGGALAGELFF,TGTGCCAGCAGTTACGGGGGGGGCGCTTTGGCCGGGGAGCTGTTTTTT
NA,TRBV7-2,TRBJ2-7,TRBD2,CASSLAAGSSWGGEQYF,TGTGCCAGCAGCTTAGCAGCGGGGTCCTCCTGGGGGGGGGAGCAGTACTTC
NA,TRBV10-3,TRBJ1-2,NA,CAISESLAGGYTF,TGTGCCATCAGTGAGTCCCTCGCAGGCGGCTACACCTTC
NA,TRBV4-3,TRBJ2-7,TRBD1,CASSQGQGLGAYEQYF,TGCGCCAGCAGCCAGGGACAGGGGTTGGGGGCCTACGAGCAGTACTTC
once,TRBV7-8,TRBJ2-5,TRBD2,CASSLAGAGGFETQYF,TGTGCCAGCAGCTTAGCGGGGGCGGGGGGGTTCGAGACCCAGTACTTC
NA,TRBV5-1,TRBJ2-3,NA,CASSLAAGSTDTQYF,TGCGCCAGCAGCTTGGCCGCGGGAAGCACAGATACGCAGTATTTT
few,TRBV4-3,TRBJ2-2,NA,CASSQDSGGYTGELFF,TGCGCCAGCAGCCAAGATAGCGGAGGGTACACCGGGGAGCTGTTTTTT
NA,TRBV5-4,TRBJ1-4,TRBD1,CASSSYRGAGEEKLFF,TGTGCCAGCAGCTCGTACAGGGGCGCAGGAGAGGAAAAACTGTTTTTT
NA,TRBV7-9,TRBJ2-5,NA,CASSSSRLRGWEETQYF,TGTGCCAGCAGCTCCTCCCGTCTACGGGGGTGGGAAGAGACCCAGTACTTC
NA,TRBV19,TRBJ1-1,TRBD1,CASSPDRGFTEAFF,TGTGCCAGTAGCCCGGACAGGGGGTTCACTGAAGCTTTCTTT
NA,TRBV7-2,TRBJ1-3,NA,CASSLLRGSGNTIYF,TGTGCCAGCAGCTTACTCCGGGGATCTGGAAACACCATATATTTT
NA,TRBV7-9,TRBJ2-2,NA,CASSFRTGRGTGELFF,TGTGCCAGCAGCTTCCGGACCGGGCGGGGCACCGGGGAGCTGTTTTTT
NA,TRBV28,TRBJ1-1,NA,CASSLRQANTEAFF,TGTGCCAGCAGTTTAAGACAGGCGAACACTGAAGCTTTCTTT
NA,TRBV5-4,TRBJ2-3,NA,CASSLLAASTDTQYF,TGTGCCAGCAGCTTACTAGCAGCGAGCACAGATACGCAGTATTTT
NA,TRBV4-3,TRBJ2-7,TRBD1,CASSQDGDRAYEQYF,TGCGCCAGCAGCCAAGATGGGGACAGGGCCTACGAGCAGTACTTC
NA,TRBV5-1,TRBJ1-1,NA,CASSLGRNTEAFF,TGCGCCAGCAGCTTGGGCAGGAACACTGAAGCTTTCTTT
few,TRBV4-1,TRBJ2-6,NA,CASSLFQGQNSGANVLTF,TGCGCCAGCAGCCTATTTCAGGGGCAAAATTCTGGGGCCAACGTCCTGACTTTC
NA,TRBV27,TRBJ2-3,NA,CASSSGISDTDTQYF,TGTGCCAGCAGTTCGGGGATAAGCGACACAGATACGCAGTATTTT
NA,TRBV11-2,TRBJ1-5,NA,CASSTYSNQPQHF,TGTGCCAGCAGCACTTATAGCAATCAGCCCCAGCATTTT
few,TRBV19,TRBJ1-4,TRBD1,CASGRQGDREKLFF,TGTGCCAGCGGGCGACAGGGAGATCGTGAAAAACTGTTTTTT
NA,TRBV4-1,TRBJ2-1,TRBD2,CASSPGLFSRGEQFF,TGCGCCAGCAGCCCGGGACTTTTTTCGCGGGGGGAGCAGTTCTTC
NA,TRBV4-3,TRBJ2-5,TRBD1,CASSQDTTGAHQTQYF,TGCGCCAGCAGCCAAGATACCACAGGGGCCCACCAGACCCAGTACTTC
NA,TRBV2,TRBJ2-4,NA,CASSLQGGVAKNIQYF,TGTGCCAGCAGTCTACAGGGGGGGGTAGCCAAAAACATTCAGTACTTC
NA,TRBV29-1,TRBJ2-1,TRBD2,CSVDLRGGFNEQFF,TGCAGCGTTGATTTGCGGGGGGGCTTCAATGAGCAGTTCTTC
NA,TRBV29-1,TRBJ1-2,NA,CSVERMGGNYGYTF,TGCAGCGTTGAACGGATGGGGGGGAACTATGGCTACACCTTC